One sample yielded the 14 T cell receptor beta chains listed below, sequenced in a study of T-cell memory formation after mild COVID-19. TCRdb processed the 5' RACE reads anew with MiXCR; each CDR3 protein has one entry. The data show approximately 250,000 distinct CDR3 sequences, 16% seen once. The sequenced sample consisted of PBMCs or a T cell subset sorted from them (not recorded which). All receptors come from a man aged 18-30 years who had mild COVID-19 (a few samples of this study predate the infection). Cell type and time point are not known.

This clonotype was found many times. CDR3 sequence (DNA): TGCGCCAGCAGCTTGGAGACGCCACAGGGAGCCCAGTACTTC. Amino acids: CASSLETPQGAQYF. The chain is built from TRBV5-1 and TRBJ2-5; D is perhaps TRBD1 (6 bases). CDR1 and CDR2 (germline): SGHRS, YFSETQ. The CDR3 has 14 residues. Trimming removed 0 bases from V and 9 bases from J, with 15 bases in between. Using reference TRBV5-1 and TRBJ2-5 for the parts outside the CDR3, the full variable domain is KAGVTQTPRYLIKTRGQQVTLSCSPISGHRSVSWYQQTPGQGLQFLFEYFSETQRNKGNFPGRFSGRQFSNSRSEMNVSTLELGDSALYLCASSLETPQGAQYFGPGTRLLVL.

The rearrangement links TRBV12-3 or TRBV12-4 to TRBJ1-1; TRBD1 matches at 8 bases. Trimming took 5 bases from V and 11 from J; bases not matched to a gene: 10. This CDR3 spans 13 amino acids. CDR3 residues: CASSTGQGKGAFF. The CDR3, as DNA: TGTGCCAGCAGTACCGGACAGGGTAAAGGGGCTTTCTTT.

The rearrangement joins TRBV7-9 to TRBJ2-5, with 9 bases that match TRBD1. Per the germline V gene, CDR1 is SEHNR and CDR2 is FQNEAQ (reference sequence). The V and J ends lost 0 bases and 6 bases, in that order; junction bases with no gene match: 5. The CDR3 totals 15 residues. CDR3 protein: CASSLARTGDQTQYF. For the CDR3, the DNA is TGTGCCAGCAGCTTAGCAAGGACAGGGGACCAGACCCAGTACTTC.

There are a few counts of this clonotype. J is TRBJ2-3 and V is TRBV28; 8 nucleotides line up with TRBD2. Germline V CDR1 and CDR2: MDHEN, SYDVKM. The CDR3 totals 15 residues. After removal of 5 bases from V and 5 bases from J, the junction contained 9 bases not matched to a gene. CDR3 loop: CASSTRGGRGDTQYF. The CDR3 nucleotides read TGTGCCAGCAGTACACGGGGGGGCCGTGGAGATACGCAGTATTTT.

This rearrangement joins TRBV28 to TRBJ1-2; D call uncertain. The germline CDR1 and CDR2 sequences are MDHEN and SYDVKM. This CDR3 spans 14 amino acids. V was trimmed by 4 bases and J by 5 bases, leaving 14 bases between them. Here the CDR3 reads CASSSTDFTYGYTF. The DNA of the CDR3 is TGTGCCAGCAGTTCGACCGACTTCACATATGGCTACACCTTC.

This clonotype was recorded a few times. This chain joins TRBV20-1 and TRBJ2-4; unclear D gene. The CDR3 is 14 residues long. V shed 0 bases and J shed 6 bases, with 12 bases lying between them. Germline-derived CDR1 and CDR2 are DFQATT and SNEGSKA (reference sequence). The CDR3 bases are TGCAGTGCTAGAGATGTGGACCGACCAAACATTCAGTACTTC. This gives the protein CSARDVDRPNIQYF.

The chain is built from TRBV5-1 and TRBJ1-1; perhaps TRBD1 as D (6 bases). Trimming shortened V by 2 bases and J by 1 base, and 12 bases separated the two germline ends. CDR1 and CDR2 from the germline V gene are SGHRS and YFSETQ. The CDR3 sequence is 15 residues long. CDR3 protein: CASSFRGGENTEAFF. The CDR3 DNA reads as TGCGCCAGCAGCTTTAGGGGGGGCGAGAACACTGAAGCTTTCTTT.

This clonotype was picked up many times. The chain is built from TRBV14 and TRBJ2-1; 8 nucleotides align to TRBD2. Per the germline V gene, CDR1 is SGHDN and CDR2 is FVKESK. The CDR3 is made up of 19 amino acids. The ends lost 4 bases at V and 2 bases at J; junction bases unmatched: 16. CDR3 in amino acids: CASSRPEGSGVSPYNEQFF. The CDR3 DNA follows: TGTGCCAGCAGCCGCCCGGAGGGTAGCGGGGTTTCGCCCTACAATGAGCAGTTCTTC. Based on the CDR3 plus reference TRBV14 and TRBJ2-1, the full variable domain is EAGVTQFPSHSVIEKGQTVTLRCDPISGHDNLYWYRRVMGKEIKFLLHFVKESKQDESGMPNNRFLAERTGGTYSTLKVQPAELEDSGVYFCASSRPEGSGVSPYNEQFFGPGTRLTVL.

The CDR3 bases are TGCAGTGCTAGGTCTCCGGGTGTGTACACTGAAGCTTTCTTT. Protein: CSARSPGVYTEAFF. V and J are TRBV20-1 and TRBJ1-1, with unresolved D. CDR1 and CDR2 from the germline V gene are DFQATT and SNEGSKA (reference sequence). This CDR3 has 14 amino acids. Trimming pared 3 bases from V and 3 bases from J, leaving 14 bases between.

This chain connects TRBV18 to TRBJ2-3; tentative D call: TRBD2 (6 bases). This CDR3 has 15 residues. V was shortened by 1 base and J by 4 bases, with 12 bases between the two germline ends. Germline V gene sequence: CDR1 KGHSH, CDR2 LQKENI. The CDR3 here is CASSPRGGAADTQYF. CDR3 DNA sequence: TGTGCCAGCTCACCACGGGGCGGGGCAGCAGATACGCAGTATTTT.

This chain uses TRBV5-1 with TRBJ2-3; 10 bases agree with TRBD2. Germline V gene sequence: CDR1 SGHRS, CDR2 YFSETQ. This CDR3 has 17 amino acids. The J segment lost 9 bases and the V segment lost 0 bases, leaving 13 bases of the junction unmatched. The CDR3 here is CASSLASGGASSGTQYF. The CDR3 coding sequence is TGCGCCAGCAGCTTGGCAAGCGGGGGGGCTTCCTCGGGGACGCAGTATTTT.

This clonotype appeared a few times. The rearrangement uses TRBV2 and TRBJ2-3; D is unclear. Looked up from germline, CDR1 is SNHLY and CDR2 is FYNNEI. Trimming cost V 11 bases and J 0 bases, with 6 bases left between them. The CDR3 spans 11 residues. The DNA for the CDR3 is TGTGCCGGCCAAAGCACAGATACGCAGTATTTT. This gives the protein CAGQSTDTQYF.

Comment on this clonotype: This sequence may be a read error, since a much larger clone differs from it by one base. This chain joins TRBV5-1 and TRBJ2-2; perhaps TRBD1 as D (6 bases). The CDR3 is made up of 13 amino acids. Germline V gene data show CDR1 as SGHRS and CDR2 as YFSETQ. The CDR3 DNA reads as TGCGCCAGCAGGGGGGCGAACACCGGGGAGCTGTATTTT. Amino acid sequence: CASRGANTGELYF.

At least ten counts were recorded for this clonotype. J is TRBJ2-1 and V is TRBV29-1, with a tentative D call TRBD2 (7 bases). The V gene lost 4 bases and the J gene lost 4 bases, with 17 bases spanning the gap. CDR1 is SQVTM, CDR2 ANQGSEA, per germline. This CDR3 region has 15 residues. This chain's CDR3 is CSVVLPGGPYNEQFF. In nucleotides, the CDR3 is TGCAGCGTTGTTCTTCCCGGGGGGCCGTACAATGAGCAGTTCTTC.